Reported below is one T cell receptor (beta chain). The record originates from a study of control samples from healthy donors and cancer patients. Germline trimming cut 6 bases from V and 8 bases from J; bases unmatched to any gene: 7. Per the germline V gene, CDR1 is MDHEN and CDR2 is SYDVKM. The CDR3 is 13 residues long. Data came from immunoSEQ multiplex PCR; TCRdb stores just in-frame clones and leaves some out. The sample carries tens of thousands of clones, around 90% recorded once. Material for sequencing was PBMCs. The sequence was obtained from a man in his sixties with colorectal cancer. The V call is TRBV28, the J call TRBJ1-5, with 7 bases lining up with TRBD1. The CDR3 sequence is CASSFDRVKPQHF. Written as DNA, the CDR3 is TGTGCCAGCAGCTTTGACAGGGTCAAGCCCCAGCATTTT.